The 5 T cell receptor beta chains presented below share a single source sample, sequenced in a study of T cell clonality in common variable immunodeficiency. Study-wide results and caveats: In common variable immunodeficiency, TCR beta chains reportedly carried fewer deletions and N-nucleotide insertions.

Only in-frame clones appear in the TCRdb table, and some are missing; sequencing was by immunoSEQ multiplex PCR. Reported are under 25,000 clones, none seen only once; the ten largest carry 24%. These receptors' targets are unknown. Specimen: peripheral blood mononuclear cells. The receptors come from a human donor with common variable immunodeficiency.

This clone appeared a few times. Read sequence stops 3 residues before the CDR3 end, and the germline J gene provides the missing end. This chain connects TRBV19 to TRBJ2-5; D remains ambiguous. The CDR3 has 14 residues. Per the germline V gene, CDR1 is LNHDA and CDR2 is SQIVND (reference sequence). V shed 7 bases and J shed 5 bases, with 17 bases lying between them. CDR3 DNA (partial): TGTGCCAGTACCCGCAACCAGGCCCGGGAGACC. Protein: CASTRNQARET. The entire CDR3 protein reads CASTRNQARETQYF.

Note on this clone: Read data end 3 residues before the CDR3 end; the end is taken from the germline J gene. The chain employs TRBV18 and TRBJ2-7, with 8 bases lining up with TRBD1. CDR3 length equals 13 residues. Per the germline V gene, CDR1 is KGHSH and CDR2 is LQKENI. The J segment lost 4 bases and the V segment lost 5 bases, leaving 4 bases of the junction unmatched. The covered CDR3 bases are TGTGCCAGCTCAAAGGGACAGGAATACGAG. The encoded protein is CASSKGQEYE. The full CDR3 sequence reads CASSKGQEYEQYF.

This clone was seen more than once but under ten times. The read stops 3 residues short of the end of the CDR3; the missing end is completed from the germline J gene. V and J are TRBV2 and TRBJ2-5; TRBD1 is a possible D gene (5 bases). Germline CDR1 and CDR2: SNHLY and FYNNEI. V lost 7 bases and J lost 7, with 19 bases in between. CDR3 length: 14 residues. The part of the CDR3 DNA that was read is TGTGCCAGCACGGACGCCCCGGCAAGGGGGACC. This translates into CASTDAPARGT. The whole CDR3 protein reads CASTDAPARGTQYF.

There are many counts of this clone. The CDR3 end lies 3 residues beyond the end of the read and is filled in from the germline J gene. V is TRBV20-1 and J is TRBJ2-7; D may match TRBD1 or TRBD2 (5 bases each). This CDR3 has 19 residues. The germline V and J ends were trimmed by 7 bases and 4 bases, with 35 bases remaining between them. In germline, CDR1 is DFQATT, CDR2 SNEGSKA (reference sequence). The CDR3 here is CSVTSQSGQHSQRGYEQYF. CDR3 bases read: TGCAGTGTCACCTCCCAATCGGGCCAACACTCACAGAGGGGATACGAG.

To note about this clone: The read ends 3 residues early relative to the CDR3; the germline J gene fills the gap. V and J are TRBV19 and TRBJ1-2; 9 nucleotides agree with TRBD1. This CDR3 contains 15 residues. Germline V lookup: CDR1 LNHDA, CDR2 SQIVND (reference sequence). The chain's CDR3 is CATKLGQGKSYEYTF. The part of the CDR3 DNA that was read is TGTGCCACCAAACTTGGACAGGGGAAGTCCTACGAG.